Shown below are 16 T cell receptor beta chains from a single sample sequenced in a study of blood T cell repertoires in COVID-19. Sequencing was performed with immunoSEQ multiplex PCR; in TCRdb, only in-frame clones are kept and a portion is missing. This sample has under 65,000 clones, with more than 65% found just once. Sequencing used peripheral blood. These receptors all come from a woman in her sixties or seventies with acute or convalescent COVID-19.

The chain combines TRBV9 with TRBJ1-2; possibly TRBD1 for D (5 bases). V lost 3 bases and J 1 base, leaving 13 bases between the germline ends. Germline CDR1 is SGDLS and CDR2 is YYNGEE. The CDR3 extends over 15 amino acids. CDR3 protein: CASSEGRMGNYGYTF. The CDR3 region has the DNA TGTGCCAGCAGCGAGGGGAGGATGGGTAACTATGGCTACACCTTC.

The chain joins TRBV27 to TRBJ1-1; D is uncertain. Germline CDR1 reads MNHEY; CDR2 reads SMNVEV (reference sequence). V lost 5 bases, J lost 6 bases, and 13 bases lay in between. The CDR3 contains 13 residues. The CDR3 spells CASSRDPRSEAFF. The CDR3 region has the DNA TGTGCCAGCAGTCGCGACCCGCGGTCTGAAGCTTTCTTT.

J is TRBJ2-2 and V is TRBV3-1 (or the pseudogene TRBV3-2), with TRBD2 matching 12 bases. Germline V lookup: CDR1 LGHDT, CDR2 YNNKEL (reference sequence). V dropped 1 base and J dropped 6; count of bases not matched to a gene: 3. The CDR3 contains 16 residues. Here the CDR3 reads CASSQGGLAGAGELFF. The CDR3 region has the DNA TGTGCCAGCAGCCAAGGGGGACTAGCGGGCGCCGGGGAGCTGTTTTTT.

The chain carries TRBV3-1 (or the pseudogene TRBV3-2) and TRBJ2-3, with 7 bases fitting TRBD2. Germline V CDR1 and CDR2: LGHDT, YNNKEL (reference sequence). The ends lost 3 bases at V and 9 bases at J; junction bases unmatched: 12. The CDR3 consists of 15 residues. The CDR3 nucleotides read TGTGCCAGCAGCCATGCTTCCTTTAGCGGGTTAACGCAGTATTTT. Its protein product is CASSHASFSGLTQYF.

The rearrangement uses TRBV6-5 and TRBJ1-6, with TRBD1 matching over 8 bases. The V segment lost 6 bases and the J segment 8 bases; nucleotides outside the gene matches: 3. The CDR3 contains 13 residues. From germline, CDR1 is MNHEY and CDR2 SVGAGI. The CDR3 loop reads CASSPGGYSPLHF. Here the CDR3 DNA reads TGTGCCAGCAGCCCAGGGGGCTATTCACCCCTCCACTTT.

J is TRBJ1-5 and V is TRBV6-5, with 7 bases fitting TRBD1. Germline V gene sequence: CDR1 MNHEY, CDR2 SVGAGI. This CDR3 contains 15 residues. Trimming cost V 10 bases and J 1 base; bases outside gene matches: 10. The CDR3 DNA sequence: TGTGCCACCCGCCAGGGGGTGCTCAGCAATCAGCCCCAGCATTTT. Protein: CATRQGVLSNQPQHF.

CDR3 sequence: CASSLTPTSTQETQYF. Here the CDR3 DNA reads TGTGCCAGCAGCCTCACTCCGACAAGTACCCAAGAGACCCAGTACTTC. The chain links TRBV7-7 to TRBJ2-5, with D unclear. The CDR3 has 16 amino acids. Trimming removed 5 bases from V and 1 base from J, with 17 bases in between. Germline CDR1 SSHAT, CDR2 FNYEAQ (reference sequence). Variable domain in full (rest from reference TRBV7-7 and TRBJ2-5): GAGVSQSPRYKVTKRGQDVTLRCDPISSHATLYWYQQALGQGPEFLTYFNYEAQPDKSGLPSDRFSAERPEGSISTLTIQRTEQRDSAMYRCASSLTPTSTQETQYFGPGTRLLVL.

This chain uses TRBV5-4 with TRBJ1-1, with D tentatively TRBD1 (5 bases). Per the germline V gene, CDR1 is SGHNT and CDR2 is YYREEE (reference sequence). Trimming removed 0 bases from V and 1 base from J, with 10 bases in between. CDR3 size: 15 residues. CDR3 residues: CASSLAAGGNTEAFF. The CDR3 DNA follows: TGTGCCAGCAGCTTGGCCGCGGGGGGGAACACTGAAGCTTTCTTT.

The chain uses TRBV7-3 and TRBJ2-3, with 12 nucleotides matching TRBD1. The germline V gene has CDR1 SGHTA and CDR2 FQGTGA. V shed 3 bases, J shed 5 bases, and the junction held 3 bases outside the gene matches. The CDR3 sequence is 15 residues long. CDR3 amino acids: CASSLGQGAGDTQYF. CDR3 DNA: TGTGCCAGCAGCTTGGGACAGGGGGCCGGAGATACGCAGTATTTT.

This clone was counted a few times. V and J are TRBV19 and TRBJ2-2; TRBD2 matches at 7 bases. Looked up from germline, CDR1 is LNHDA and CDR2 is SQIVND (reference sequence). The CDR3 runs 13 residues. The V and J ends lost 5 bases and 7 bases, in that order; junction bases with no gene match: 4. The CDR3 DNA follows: TGTGCCAGTAGTCCCGGGGGGTTCGGGGAGCTGTTTTTT. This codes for CASSPGGFGELFF.

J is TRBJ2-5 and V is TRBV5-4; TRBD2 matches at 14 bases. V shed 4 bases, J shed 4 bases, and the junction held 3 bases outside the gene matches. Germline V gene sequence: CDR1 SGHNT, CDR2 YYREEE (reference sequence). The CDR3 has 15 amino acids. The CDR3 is CASSAGTSGRETQYF. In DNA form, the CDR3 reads TGTGCCAGCAGCGCCGGGACTAGCGGGAGAGAGACCCAGTACTTC.

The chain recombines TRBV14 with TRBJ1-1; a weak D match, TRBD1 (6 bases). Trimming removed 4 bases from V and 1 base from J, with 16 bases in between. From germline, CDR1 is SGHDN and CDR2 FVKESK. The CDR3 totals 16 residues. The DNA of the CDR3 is TGTGCCAGCAGCCCCCTTCGGACAGTTGAGAACACTGAAGCTTTCTTT. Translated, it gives CASSPLRTVENTEAFF.

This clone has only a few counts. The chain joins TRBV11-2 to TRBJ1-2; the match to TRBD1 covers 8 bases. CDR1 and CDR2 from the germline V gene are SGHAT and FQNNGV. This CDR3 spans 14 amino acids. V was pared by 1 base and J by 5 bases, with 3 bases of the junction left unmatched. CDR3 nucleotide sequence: TGTGCCAGCAGCTTAGGACAGGGGAGTTATGGCTACACCTTC. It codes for CASSLGQGSYGYTF. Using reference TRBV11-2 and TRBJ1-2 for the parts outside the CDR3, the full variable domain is EAGVAQSPRYKIIEKRQSVAFWCNPISGHATLYWYQQILGQGPKLLIQFQNNGVVDDSQLPKDRFSAERLKGVDSTLKIQPAKLEDSAVYLCASSLGQGSYGYTFGSGTRLTVV.

The CDR3 DNA is TGTGCCAGCAGGCCTAGCGGGGGGGCTTCCAATGAGCAGTTCTTC. Its protein product is CASRPSGGASNEQFF. V and J are TRBV3-1 (or the pseudogene TRBV3-2) and TRBJ2-1; 12 bases are a match to TRBD2. The CDR3 is 15 residues long. The V segment lost 6 bases and the J segment 6 bases; nucleotides outside the gene matches: 6. The germline V gene has CDR1 LGHDT and CDR2 YNNKEL (reference sequence).

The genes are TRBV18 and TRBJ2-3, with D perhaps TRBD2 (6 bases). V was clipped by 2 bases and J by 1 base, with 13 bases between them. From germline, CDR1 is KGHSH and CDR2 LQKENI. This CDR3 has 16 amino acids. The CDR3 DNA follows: TGTGCCAGCTCACCAGGCCGAGAGCGGGGCACAGATACGCAGTATTTT. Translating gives CASSPGRERGTDTQYF.

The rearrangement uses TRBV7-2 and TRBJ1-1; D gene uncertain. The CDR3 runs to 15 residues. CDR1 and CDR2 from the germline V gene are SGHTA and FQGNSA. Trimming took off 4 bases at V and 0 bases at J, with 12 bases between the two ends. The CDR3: CASSSEGGLNTEAFF. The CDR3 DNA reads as TGTGCCAGCAGCTCCGAAGGAGGTTTGAACACTGAAGCTTTCTTT.